This passage covers 14 T cell receptor beta chains from one sample sequenced in a study of blood T cell repertoires in COVID-19. Only in-frame clones appear in the TCRdb table, and some are missing; sequencing was by immunoSEQ multiplex PCR. The sample has approximately 140,000 clones, about four fifths seen once. The material sequenced was peripheral blood. The source of these receptors is a man older than 75 with acute or convalescent COVID-19.

This sequence joins TRBV19 and TRBJ2-5, with 12 bases that match TRBD1. The CDR3 consists of 14 residues. The germline gives CDR1 LNHDA, CDR2 SQIVND (reference sequence). With V trimmed by 6 bases and J by 3 bases, 2 bases remained unmatched. CDR3 protein: CASRGQGAEETQYF. In DNA, the CDR3 is TGTGCCAGTAGGGGACAGGGGGCAGAAGAGACCCAGTACTTC.

The chain joins TRBV4-2 to TRBJ1-4; D gene unclear. Germline V CDR1 and CDR2: LGHNA, YNFKEQ. CDR3 size: 14 residues. V shed 1 base and J shed 5 bases, with 8 bases lying between them. Here the CDR3 reads CASSQASGNEKLFF. Here the CDR3 DNA reads TGTGCCAGCAGCCAAGCTAGCGGGAATGAAAAACTGTTTTTT.

The V call is TRBV5-4, the J call TRBJ1-2; TRBD1 matches at 10 bases. CDR3 length: 17 amino acids. The V gene's germline CDR1 is SGHNT and CDR2 YYREEE (reference sequence). Trimming at V came to 5 bases and at J to 4 bases, leaving 14 bases not matched to a gene. The CDR3 loop is CASSPGTGDLGGYGYTF. The CDR3 DNA reads as TGTGCCAGCAGTCCCGGGACAGGGGACCTAGGGGGCTATGGCTACACCTTC.

This sequence joins TRBV4-3 and TRBJ2-6, with TRBD1 matching over 8 bases. The CDR3 has 20 amino acids. Germline V gives CDR1 LGHNA, CDR2 YSLEER. V was clipped by 2 bases and J by 0 bases; unmatched bases: 12. The CDR3 DNA sequence: TGCGCCAGCAGCCAACGTCCAACCGGGACAGGCGTCTCTGGGGCCAACGTCCTGACTTTC. Translated, it gives CASSQRPTGTGVSGANVLTF.

This sequence joins TRBV28 and TRBJ2-1; perhaps TRBD2 as D (5 bases). Germline V CDR1 and CDR2: MDHEN, SYDVKM. Trimming took off 6 bases at V and 4 bases at J, with 19 bases between the two ends. This CDR3 spans 16 amino acids. For the CDR3, the DNA is TGTGCCAGCAGACTACTTTCGGGGTATTCTTACAATGAGCAGTTCTTC. It translates to CASRLLSGYSYNEQFF.

The V and J genes are TRBV6-2 or TRBV6-3 and TRBJ2-3, with a tentative D call TRBD2 (5 bases). Looked up from germline, CDR1 is MNHEY and CDR2 is SVGEGT. CDR3 length equals 11 residues. Trimming left V 4 bases short and J 11 bases short, with 10 bases between. CDR3 sequence (DNA): TGTGCCAGCAGTTCGGGGTCACAGCAGTATTTT. Encoded protein: CASSSGSQQYF.

This chain links TRBV4-2 with TRBJ1-4; 11 bases align to TRBD1. This CDR3 has 17 residues. Germline CDR1 LGHNA, CDR2 YNFKEQ. V lost 2 bases, J lost 8 bases, and 10 bases stayed unmatched. The CDR3 DNA reads as TGTGCCAGCAGCCAAAGCTTCGGACAGGGGGCGTTGGAAAAACTGTTTTTT. It translates to CASSQSFGQGALEKLFF.

This chain uses TRBV19 with TRBJ2-7, with D tentatively TRBD1 (6 bases). The CDR3 runs to 17 residues. The ends were cut back, 5 bases at V and 0 bases at J, with 20 bases in the middle. Germline loops: CDR1 LNHDA, CDR2 SQIVND (reference sequence). CDR3 sequence reads: CASSPLRQAHSSYEQYF. The CDR3, as DNA: TGTGCCAGTAGTCCGTTAAGACAGGCGCACAGCTCCTACGAGCAGTACTTC.

The V call is TRBV18, the J call TRBJ1-1; D is uncertain. Germline CDR1 and CDR2: KGHSH and LQKENI. The CDR3 covers 16 residues. V was trimmed by 1 base and J by 0 bases, leaving 12 bases between them. In DNA, the CDR3 is TGTGCCAGCTCACCACAAGGAGCTTTCATGAACACTGAAGCTTTCTTT. Translated: CASSPQGAFMNTEAFF.

The chain uses TRBV29-1 and TRBJ1-1, with unresolved D. The germline CDR1 and CDR2 sequences are SQVTM and ANQGSEA. The CDR3 is 13 residues long. V lost 7 bases, J lost 3 bases, and 15 bases lay in between. The CDR3 reads CSAAEPKYTEAFF. The DNA of the CDR3 is TGCAGCGCCGCTGAGCCGAAGTACACTGAAGCTTTCTTT.

The CDR3 sequence is CASSRLTVGDTEAFF. The CDR3 DNA reads as TGTGCCAGCAGCCGCCTGACAGTTGGTGACACTGAAGCTTTCTTT. The chain is built from TRBV28 and TRBJ1-1; D might be TRBD1 (5 bases). V was cut by 6 bases and J by 3 bases, with 17 bases left in between. The CDR3 totals 15 residues. Germline CDR1 MDHEN, CDR2 SYDVKM.

V and J are TRBV2 and TRBJ1-1, with D hard to call. The V gene's germline CDR1 is SNHLY and CDR2 FYNNEI. Deletions cut 4 bases from V and 1 base from J, with 10 bases between. This CDR3 is 14 amino acids long. The CDR3 DNA follows: TGTGCCAGCAGTGGTCGGAGCAAGAACACTGAAGCTTTCTTT. Residues: CASSGRSKNTEAFF. Variable domain in full (rest from reference TRBV2 and TRBJ1-1): EPEVTQTPSHQVTQMGQEVILRCVPISNHLYFYWYRQILGQKVEFLVSFYNNEISEKSEIFDDQFSVERPDGSNFTLKIRSTKLEDSAMYFCASSGRSKNTEAFFGQGTRLTVV.

This sequence joins TRBV7-3 and TRBJ2-3, with TRBD2 matching 8 bases. Germline V gene lookup returns CDR1 SGHTA and CDR2 FQGTGA. V dropped 5 bases and J dropped 3; count of bases not matched to a gene: 10. This CDR3 has 16 amino acids. The CDR3 region is CASSPLGGATTDTQYF. DNA for the CDR3: TGTGCCAGCAGCCCTCTCGGGGGGGCGACTACAGATACGCAGTATTTT.

This clone has just one count. In nucleotides, the CDR3 is TGTGCCAGCTCACCCGGGGGCCAAGAGACCCAGTACTTC. Its translation: CASSPGGQETQYF. V usage is TRBV18 and J usage is TRBJ2-5; weak D call: TRBD2 (6 bases). V lost 3 bases to trimming and J lost 1 base, with 6 bases between them. In germline, CDR1 is KGHSH, CDR2 LQKENI. CDR3 size: 13 residues.